The 16 T cell receptor beta chains below were found in one sample sequenced in a study of blood T cell repertoires in COVID-19. Only in-frame clones appear in the TCRdb table, and some are missing; sequencing was by immunoSEQ multiplex PCR. This sample yields 160,000 or so clones, of which more than 65% are seen a single time; approximately 16% belongs to the top ten. Source material: PBMCs or T cells enriched from blood (not recorded which). The receptor set was obtained from a man aged 45 to 65 who had recovered from COVID-19.

The table lists this clone with a count of one. The chain uses TRBV19 and TRBJ1-1; D possibly corresponds to TRBD1 (6 bases). The ends were cut back, 7 bases at V and 0 bases at J, with 15 bases in the middle. The CDR3 runs 15 residues. The V gene's germline CDR1 is LNHDA and CDR2 SQIVND (reference sequence). The CDR3 reads CASNFLDSMNTEAFF. CDR3 nucleotide sequence: TGTGCCAGTAATTTTTTGGACAGCATGAACACTGAAGCTTTCTTT.

This chain joins TRBV11-3 and TRBJ1-1; a possible D gene is TRBD1 (5 bases). The germline gives CDR1 SGHNT, CDR2 YENEEA. Between the trimmed V and J ends, which lost 4 bases and 8 bases, there was a span of 11 bases. The CDR3 consists of 12 residues. CDR3 sequence reads: CASSSDRQEAFF. CDR3 coding DNA: TGTGCCAGCAGCTCAGACAGACAAGAAGCTTTCTTT.

The chain combines TRBV28 with TRBJ2-7, with 7 bases lining up with TRBD1. V was clipped by 2 bases and J by 3 bases; unmatched bases: 4. Looked up from germline, CDR1 is MDHEN and CDR2 is SYDVKM. This CDR3 spans 14 amino acids. The CDR3 spells CASSLDRVGYEQYF. The CDR3 DNA reads as TGTGCCAGCAGTTTAGACAGGGTTGGCTACGAGCAGTACTTC.

V gene TRBV4-1 combines with J gene TRBJ2-2; a possible D gene is TRBD1 (6 bases). Germline V gene lookup returns CDR1 MGHRA and CDR2 YSYEKL. The CDR3 consists of 16 residues. V lost 1 base, J lost 5 bases, and 14 bases lay in between. The CDR3 spells CASSQGYLTGTGELFF. CDR3 DNA: TGCGCCAGCAGCCAAGGGTACCTCACAGGGACCGGGGAGCTGTTTTTT.

The CDR3 DNA sequence: TGTGCCATCAGTAGTCGGGACAGCAACTATGGCTACACCTTC. Its protein is CAISSRDSNYGYTF. The chain combines TRBV10-3 with TRBJ1-2, with 7 bases identical to TRBD1. CDR1 is ENHRY and CDR2 is SYGVKD in the germline V gene. The J segment lost 2 bases and the V segment lost 5 bases, leaving 5 bases of the junction unmatched. This CDR3 is 14 amino acids long.

The chain carries TRBV18 and TRBJ1-2; no clear D gene. In germline, CDR1 is KGHSH, CDR2 LQKENI. Trimming removed 0 bases at V and 6 bases at J, with 11 bases between. The CDR3 is made up of 14 amino acids. The CDR3 here is CASSPPIRFDGYTF. The CDR3 bases are TGTGCCAGCTCACCACCGATCAGGTTCGATGGCTACACCTTC.

The chain combines TRBV2 with TRBJ1-2, with 10 bases fitting TRBD1. The germline CDR1 and CDR2 sequences are SNHLY and FYNNEI. The CDR3 sequence is 15 residues long. The V gene end was trimmed by 6 bases and the J gene end by 4 bases; junction bases not matched to a gene: 8. The chain's CDR3 is CASSAGTGVGYGYTF. CDR3 nucleotides: TGTGCCAGCAGCGCGGGGACAGGGGTAGGCTATGGCTACACCTTC. Full variable domain (outside the CDR3, taken from reference TRBV2 and TRBJ1-2): EPEVTQTPSHQVTQMGQEVILRCVPISNHLYFYWYRQILGQKVEFLVSFYNNEISEKSEIFDDQFSVERPDGSNFTLKIRSTKLEDSAMYFCASSAGTGVGYGYTFGSGTRLTVV.

The chain couples TRBV9 to TRBJ2-3, with a weak D call TRBD2 (7 bases). The germline V gene encodes CDR1 SGDLS and CDR2 YYNGEE. The CDR3 consists of 13 residues. V was clipped by 7 bases and J by 4 bases, with 13 bases between them. Here the CDR3 DNA reads TGTGCCAGCGGGAGGGGGGCTGCAGATACGCAGTATTTT. Its translation is CASGRGAADTQYF.

This clone has a handful of counts. Other nucleotide sequences from this sample produce the same CDR3. The chain couples TRBV18 to TRBJ1-4; 7 bases match TRBD1. Per the germline V gene, CDR1 is KGHSH and CDR2 is LQKENI. Germline trimming cut 4 bases from V and 5 bases from J; bases unmatched to any gene: 4. This CDR3 comprises 14 residues. In nucleotides, the CDR3 is TGTGCCAGCTCACGGGGACAGTTAAATGAAAAACTGTTTTTT. Its translation: CASSRGQLNEKLFF.

The chain carries TRBV24-1 and TRBJ1-5; 12 bases are shared with TRBD1. The trim removed 4 bases at V and 7 bases at J, leaving 10 bases unmatched. The CDR3 totals 17 residues. The germline V gene encodes CDR1 KGHDR and CDR2 SFDVKD. The CDR3 is CATSDPGTGGAGQPQHF. CDR3 sequence (DNA): TGTGCCACCAGTGACCCAGGGACAGGGGGCGCGGGGCAGCCCCAGCATTTT.

The chain couples TRBV5-1 to TRBJ1-1; perhaps TRBD1 as D (5 bases). The CDR3 consists of 14 residues. CDR1 is SGHRS and CDR2 is YFSETQ in the germline V gene. V lost 3 bases, J lost 1 base, and 10 bases lay in between. The CDR3 region has the DNA TGCGCCAGCAGCTGGGAGGGACGGAACACTGAAGCTTTCTTT. Encoded protein: CASSWEGRNTEAFF.

The rearrangement joins TRBV5-1 to TRBJ1-1, with a tentative D call TRBD1 (5 bases). Trimming removed 5 bases from V and 1 base from J, with 12 bases in between. The CDR3 loop spans 14 amino acids. The germline V gene has CDR1 SGHRS and CDR2 YFSETQ. This CDR3 is CASRGTGSNTEAFF. The CDR3 DNA is TGCGCCAGCAGGGGTACAGGATCGAACACTGAAGCTTTCTTT.

This chain joins TRBV7-9 and TRBJ2-5; no definite D call. Germline CDR1 SEHNR, CDR2 FQNEAQ (reference sequence). CDR3 length: 11 amino acids. Trimming took off 5 bases at V and 3 bases at J, with 4 bases between the two ends. CDR3 in amino acids: CASSVKETQYF. The CDR3 DNA reads as TGTGCCAGCAGCGTTAAAGAGACCCAGTACTTC.

The CDR3 protein is CASSKGQGTSPLHF. The CDR3 DNA sequence: TGTGCCAGCAGTAAGGGGCAGGGGACTTCACCCCTCCACTTT. V is TRBV25-1 and J is TRBJ1-6, with D tentatively TRBD1 (6 bases). Germline CDR1 and CDR2: MGHDK and SYGVNS. The V end lost 5 bases, the J end lost 9 bases, and 14 bases lay between the germline ends. This CDR3 is built from 14 residues.

This chain uses TRBV19 with TRBJ1-6, with TRBD1 matching 8 bases. Germline loops: CDR1 LNHDA, CDR2 SQIVND (reference sequence). This CDR3 contains 15 residues. J lost 7 bases, V lost 6 bases, and 8 bases had no gene match. CDR3 residues: CASSLGQGTNSPLHF. CDR3 bases: TGTGCCAGTAGCCTAGGACAGGGAACGAATTCACCCCTCCACTTT.

By share, this clone ranks as medium-sized. The V gene is TRBV19, the J gene TRBJ2-5, with TRBD1 matching 8 bases. CDR1 is LNHDA, CDR2 SQIVND, per germline (reference sequence). The CDR3 contains 16 residues. The V segment lost 2 bases and the J segment 1 base; nucleotides outside the gene matches: 6. The CDR3 nucleotides read TGTGCCAGTAGTATAAAACCAGGGGGCCCCCAAGAGACCCAGTACTTC. This encodes CASSIKPGGPQETQYF.